The 27 T cell receptor beta chains in this list originate from one sample, sequenced in a study of blood T cell repertoires in COVID-19. The table came from immunoSEQ multiplex PCR; TCRdb's copy has only in-frame clones and leaves some out. There are 300,000 or so clones in the sample; more than 70% occur only once, and about 1.7% lies in the top ten. The material sequenced was peripheral blood. The receptors originated from a woman aged 45-59 years with acute or convalescent COVID-19.

This clone was seen more than once but under ten times. J is TRBJ1-1 and V is TRBV19; D might be TRBD1 (5 bases). Trimming pared 5 bases from V and 5 bases from J, leaving 15 bases between. CDR3 size: 14 residues. Germline loops: CDR1 LNHDA, CDR2 SQIVND (reference sequence). The CDR3 bases are TGTGCCAGTAGTCCAAGGGACTGGGGGACTGAAGCTTTCTTT. It translates to CASSPRDWGTEAFF.

This chain uses TRBV28 with TRBJ1-5, with 8 bases identical to TRBD1. CDR1 and CDR2 from the germline V gene are MDHEN and SYDVKM. The V gene end was trimmed by 7 bases and the J gene end by 6 bases; junction bases not matched to a gene: 5. CDR3 length: 13 amino acids. The CDR3 region is CASTDRGRQPQHF. The CDR3 DNA reads as TGTGCCAGCACCGACAGGGGTCGTCAGCCCCAGCATTTT.

This clone turned up a few times. V and J are TRBV29-1 and TRBJ1-1, with no clear D. This CDR3 has 14 residues. Trimming removed 5 bases from V and 5 bases from J, with 18 bases in between. Germline values: CDR1 SQVTM, CDR2 ANQGSEA. CDR3 region: CSVSPHLLRTEAFF. Written as DNA, the CDR3 is TGCAGCGTTTCCCCTCACCTCTTGCGGACTGAAGCTTTCTTT.

The chain is built from TRBV29-1 and TRBJ2-2, with a tentative D call TRBD1 (6 bases). Germline values: CDR1 SQVTM, CDR2 ANQGSEA. The CDR3 is 15 residues long. V lost 6 bases to trimming and J lost 1 base, with 15 bases between them. The CDR3 DNA sequence: TGCAGCGTGGGACACCGCAGCCTGAACACCGGGGAGCTGTTTTTT. Translation: CSVGHRSLNTGELFF.

The chain is built from TRBV11-3 and TRBJ2-1; 10 bases align to TRBD1. The germline gives CDR1 SGHNT, CDR2 YENEEA. This CDR3 spans 16 amino acids. The junction had 6 bases not matched to a gene; V was cut back by 1 base and J by 6 bases. CDR3 DNA sequence: TGTGCCAGCAGCTTAGCCGGGACAGGGGTGGTCAATGAGCAGTTCTTC. Translating it yields CASSLAGTGVVNEQFF.

J is TRBJ2-7 and V is TRBV7-3; 9 bases are a match to TRBD2. The CDR3 loop spans 14 amino acids. The germline gives CDR1 SGHTA, CDR2 FQGTGA. V lost 5 bases, J lost 6 bases, and 8 bases stayed unmatched. The DNA for the CDR3 is TGTGCCAGCAGCCCCGGGGGTAGCGGGAGCGAGCAGTACTTC. This sequence encodes CASSPGGSGSEQYF.

This clone is a singleton in its sample. The CDR3 sequence: CASSLSGFTDTQYF. For the CDR3, the DNA is TGTGCCAGCAGCCTTAGCGGGTTCACAGATACGCAGTATTTT. The chain combines TRBV5-5 with TRBJ2-3; 7 bases match TRBD2. The V gene's germline CDR1 is SGHKS and CDR2 YYEKEE (reference sequence). CDR3 length: 14 residues. Trimming removed 4 bases from V and 2 bases from J; junction bases left unmatched: 4.

The chain combines TRBV19 with TRBJ1-2; D is uncertain. This CDR3 has 12 amino acids. CDR1 is LNHDA and CDR2 is SQIVND in the germline V gene (reference sequence). V was clipped by 5 bases and J by 6 bases, with 10 bases between them. This CDR3 reads CASSPLDDGYTF. The CDR3 DNA is TGTGCCAGTAGTCCCCTAGATGATGGCTACACCTTC.

The chain carries TRBV11-1 and TRBJ1-1; TRBD1 is a possible D gene (5 bases). Germline CDR1 and CDR2: SGHAT and FQDESV (reference sequence). Deletions cut 3 bases from V and 2 bases from J, with 13 bases between. The CDR3 has 15 residues. The CDR3 nucleotides read TGTGCCAGCAGCTTGGAGGGGACGCGTAACACTGAAGCTTTCTTT. Protein: CASSLEGTRNTEAFF.

The chain couples TRBV11-1 to TRBJ2-7, with 7 bases lining up with TRBD1. The J segment lost 4 bases and the V segment lost 3 bases, leaving 6 bases of the junction unmatched. The germline gives CDR1 SGHAT, CDR2 FQDESV (reference sequence). The CDR3 has 14 amino acids. The DNA of the CDR3 is TGTGCCAGCAGCTTCGACAGGGATCGTTACGAGCAGTACTTC. It specifies CASSFDRDRYEQYF. Full variable domain (remainder filled in from reference TRBV11-1 and TRBJ2-7): EAEVAQSPRYKITEKSQAVAFWCDPISGHATLYWYRQILGQGPELLVQFQDESVVDDSQLPKDRFSAERLKGVDSTLKIQPAELGDSAMYLCASSFDRDRYEQYFGPGTRLTVT.

This chain connects TRBV28 to TRBJ1-2; D perhaps matches TRBD1 (6 bases). This CDR3 contains 15 residues. Germline V gene data show CDR1 as MDHEN and CDR2 as SYDVKM. The V end lost 7 bases, the J end lost 4 bases, and 19 bases lay between the germline ends. The CDR3 DNA reads as TGTGCCAGCACACCTCTGGTGGGGGCCACCTATGGCTACACCTTC. This sequence encodes CASTPLVGATYGYTF.

The CDR3 reads CASSLLTSATDYEQYF. Written as DNA, the CDR3 is TGTGCCAGCAGCTTATTGACTAGCGCGACTGACTACGAGCAGTACTTC. The rearrangement joins TRBV11-1 to TRBJ2-7; TRBD2 aligns across 8 bases. Germline V lookup: CDR1 SGHAT, CDR2 FQDESV (reference sequence). The V gene end was trimmed by 2 bases and the J gene end by 3 bases; junction bases not matched to a gene: 9. The CDR3 is 16 residues long.

V gene TRBV29-1 combines with J gene TRBJ2-1; 14 bases map to TRBD2. There are 15 residues in the CDR3. In germline, CDR1 is SQVTM, CDR2 ANQGSEA. Unmatched junction bases numbered 4, after V lost 3 bases and J lost 6 bases. The CDR3 coding sequence is TGCAGCGTTGAGGGACTAGCGGGAGTTAGCAATGAGCAGTTCTTC. Amino acid sequence: CSVEGLAGVSNEQFF.

The rearrangement uses TRBV27 and TRBJ2-7, with a tentative D call TRBD2 (7 bases). The germline V gene has CDR1 MNHEY and CDR2 SMNVEV (reference sequence). This CDR3 contains 13 residues. V lost 6 bases, J lost 5 bases, and 14 bases lay in between. CDR3 in amino acids: CASSPIGGDEQYF. Written as DNA, the CDR3 is TGTGCCAGCAGCCCTATAGGGGGGGACGAGCAGTACTTC.

The V gene is TRBV28, the J gene TRBJ1-2, with D perhaps TRBD1 (6 bases). The CDR3 is made up of 13 amino acids. The germline CDR1 and CDR2 sequences are MDHEN and SYDVKM. V lost 7 bases and J lost 6, with 15 bases in between. The CDR3, as DNA: TGTGCCAGCACTCCCGGACAGAAGGATGGCTACACCTTC. Translation gives CASTPGQKDGYTF.

The chain links TRBV10-2 to TRBJ2-1; D perhaps matches TRBD1 (6 bases). The germline V gene has CDR1 WSHSY and CDR2 SAAADI. This CDR3 comprises 13 residues. With 10 bases removed from V and 4 bases from J, the gap between germline ends came to 14 bases. CDR3 DNA: TGCGCCATCCGAGGGGGTACATACAATGAGCAGTTCTTC. Its protein product is CAIRGGTYNEQFF.

This chain links TRBV6-5 with TRBJ1-2, with TRBD1 identical over 7 bases. The germline CDR1 and CDR2 sequences are MNHEY and SVGAGI. The CDR3 is made up of 13 amino acids. J gave up 4 bases and V 8 bases, and 7 bases lay outside the gene matches. This CDR3 is CASGLQGSYGYTF. In nucleotides, the CDR3 is TGTGCCAGCGGCTTACAGGGGAGCTATGGCTACACCTTC.

Turning to this clone: One end of the junction does not line up with germline, which may come from a read error. The V gene is TRBV5-6, the J gene TRBJ2-3; TRBD1 is a possible D gene (6 bases). The CDR3 loop spans 11 amino acids. Germline values: CDR1 SGHDT, CDR2 YYEEEE. The CDR3 bases are TGTGCCAGCAGCACGGGACAAGCACGAAATTTT. Its translation: CASSTGQARNF.

This chain joins TRBV27 and TRBJ2-1; TRBD2 matches at 9 bases. V lost 5 bases to trimming and J lost 6 bases; unmatched junction nucleotides: 11. The CDR3 extends over 16 amino acids. The germline V gene has CDR1 MNHEY and CDR2 SMNVEV (reference sequence). DNA of the CDR3: TGTGCCAGCAGTCTTTCTAGCGGGATAAACCCCAATGAGCAGTTCTTC. Its translation: CASSLSSGINPNEQFF.

This clone came up once. V is TRBV5-4 and J is TRBJ2-1, with 9 bases identical to TRBD2. Germline V gene sequence: CDR1 SGHNT, CDR2 YYREEE (reference sequence). The CDR3 length is 16 residues. V gave up 2 bases and J gave up 4 bases; unmatched junction bases: 7. CDR3 nucleotide sequence: TGTGCCAGCAGCTTAATTAGGCTAGCGGGGTACAATGAGCAGTTCTTC. Amino acids: CASSLIRLAGYNEQFF. The full variable domain, in which reference TRBV5-4 and TRBJ2-1 provide the parts outside the CDR3, is ETGVTQSPTHLIKTRGQQVTLRCSSQSGHNTVSWYQQALGQGPQFIFQYYREEENGRGNFPPRFSGLQFPNYSSELNVNALELDDSALYLCASSLIRLAGYNEQFFGPGTRLTVL.

This rearrangement joins TRBV5-1 to TRBJ1-6, with D possibly matching TRBD1 (5 bases). The CDR3 spans 13 residues. The V gene lost 0 bases and the J gene lost 13 bases, with 11 bases spanning the gap. Germline lookup yields CDR1 SGHRS and CDR2 YFSETQ. The CDR3 region has the DNA TGCGCCAGCAGCTTGGCGGGGGAATATCCCCTCCACTTT. As protein: CASSLAGEYPLHF.

This sequence joins TRBV24-1 and TRBJ1-5; possibly TRBD1 for D (6 bases). The CDR3 consists of 12 residues. V was shortened by 4 bases and J by 6 bases, with 6 bases between the two germline ends. CDR1 KGHDR and CDR2 SFDVKD come from the germline V gene. CDR3 DNA: TGTGCCACCAGTGAACAGGGTCAGCCCCAGCATTTT. Protein sequence: CATSEQGQPQHF.

The CDR3, as DNA: TGTGCCAGCAGCTTACGGATAGCGGGAGACAATGAGCAGTTCTTC. Amino acids: CASSLRIAGDNEQFF. This chain links TRBV7-3 with TRBJ2-1; TRBD2 aligns across 9 bases. The V gene end was trimmed by 2 bases and the J gene end by 5 bases; junction bases not matched to a gene: 4. Per the germline V gene, CDR1 is SGHTA and CDR2 is FQGTGA. The CDR3 is 15 amino acids.

This chain uses TRBV30 with TRBJ1-5; D unclear. CDR1 is GTSNPN and CDR2 is SVGIG in the germline V gene (reference sequence). The CDR3 extends over 15 amino acids. Between the trimmed V and J ends, which lost 0 bases and 5 bases, there was a span of 14 bases. The CDR3 DNA reads as TGTGCCTGGAGTGTAGGTGGGTCGGGAGATCAGCCCCAGCATTTT. This sequence encodes CAWSVGGSGDQPQHF.

This sequence joins TRBV11-3 and TRBJ2-1, with no clear D. V lost 2 bases and J lost 4, with 6 bases in between. Per germline, CDR1 SGHNT and CDR2 YENEEA. The CDR3 runs to 13 residues. The CDR3 reads CASSLKPYNEQFF. In DNA form, the CDR3 reads TGTGCCAGCAGCTTAAAGCCTTACAATGAGCAGTTCTTC.

V gene TRBV27 combines with J gene TRBJ2-7; possibly TRBD2 for D (5 bases). The germline gives CDR1 MNHEY, CDR2 SMNVEV (reference sequence). The CDR3 extends over 14 amino acids. The V and J ends lost 8 bases and 4 bases respectively, with 18 bases between them. DNA for the CDR3: TGTGCCAGCGCAGGTAGGAGCGGAAGTTACGAGCAGTACTTC. Translated, it gives CASAGRSGSYEQYF.

The chain uses TRBV6-2 or TRBV6-3 and TRBJ1-5, with a tentative D call TRBD1 (6 bases). Trimming left V 5 bases short and J 1 base short, with 9 bases between. Germline CDR1 reads MNHEY; CDR2 reads SVGEGT. The CDR3 has 14 residues. This chain's CDR3 is CASSRQGSNQPQHF. The CDR3, as DNA: TGTGCCAGCAGTCGTCAGGGGAGCAATCAGCCCCAGCATTTT.